This entry is about one T cell receptor beta chain. Antigen unknown. This CDR3 region has 17 residues. CDR1 and CDR2 (germline): SGDLS, YYNGEE. From whole blood, total RNA was isolated without any sorting of T cells. Every TCR library drew on 3500 ng of total RNA. TCRdb reprocessed the 5' RACE reads and reports one entry per CDR3 protein, with no DNA. Here the sample table reports 93,000 or so distinct CDR3 sequences. The entry originates in a study of monozygotic twins with inflammatory bowel disease. Study results and caveats: No separation of different T cell subtypes was possible.

Sequencing used blood. The chain employs TRBV9 and TRBJ2-1; lacking DNA, the TRBD2 call made by TCRdb goes unchecked. The clonotype was recovered from a human donor with ulcerative colitis or Crohn's disease, or a healthy co-twin of an affected twin (not recorded which). This chain's CDR3 is CASSPPRFGGVSNEQFF.